This entry concerns a single TCR beta chain. What it recognizes is unknown. The junction shows a germline mismatch at one end, possibly a read error. This record comes from a study of blood T cells in healthy people across ages. The authors ran a second PCR of roughly 6 to 11 cycles using a sample-barcoded 5' primer and a J-beta primer mix. One entry per CDR3 protein, called by TCRdb with MiXCR from the 5' RACE reads. The data contain around 1,500,000 distinct CDR3 sequences, roughly 28% of them singletons. Donor samples were obtained from healthy Caucasian individuals from Russia, aged roughly 6 to 90. Each sample yielded at least 5 micrograms of PBMC total RNA. Study findings and constraints: In long-lived donors, naive CD4+ cell counts and diversity exceeded those of aged donors. What prevented conclusive comparison of naive and antigen-experienced cells was that PBMCs were unsorted.

Germline V gives CDR1 MNHEY, CDR2 SVGAGI. The CDR3 extends over 13 amino acids. V gene TRBV6-5 combines with J gene TRBJ2-7; either TRBD1 or TRBD2 may supply D (5 bases each). The receptor was isolated from a woman under 40 in good health. The sample comprised blood. The CDR3 is CASSPSGTYKQYF. As DNA, the CDR3 is TGTGCCAGCAGTCCGTCAGGGACCTACAAGCAGTACTTC.